The next 25 T cell receptor beta chains were all read from a single sample in a study of blood T cell repertoires in COVID-19. TCRdb keeps only in-frame clones here, not all; method: immunoSEQ multiplex PCR. The table shows around 150,000 clones, with around 80% occurring only once. Material for sequencing was PBMCs or T cells enriched from blood (not recorded which). The receptors originated from a man between 45 and 60 years old who had recovered from COVID-19.

The rearrangement links TRBV9 to TRBJ2-1; tentative D call: TRBD2 (5 bases). The V gene lost 0 bases and the J gene lost 4 bases, with 11 bases spanning the gap. The CDR3 is made up of 15 amino acids. Germline V gene sequence: CDR1 SGDLS, CDR2 YYNGEE. This CDR3 reads CASSVAGYQYNEQFF. Here the CDR3 DNA reads TGTGCCAGCAGCGTAGCGGGATATCAATACAATGAGCAGTTCTTC.

The chain uses TRBV9 and TRBJ1-2, with 8 bases lining up with TRBD1. With 3 bases clipped from V and 0 bases from J, the junction kept 4 bases outside the gene matches. CDR3 size: 15 residues. Germline-derived CDR1 and CDR2 are SGDLS and YYNGEE. CDR3 DNA sequence: TGTGCCAGCAGCGGAAGCAGGGGGCCTAACTATGGCTACACCTTC. Translated: CASSGSRGPNYGYTF. The full variable domain, with the rest looked up from reference TRBV9 and TRBJ1-2, is DSGVTQTPKHLITATGQRVTLRCSPRSGDLSVYWYQQSLDQGLQFLIQYYNGEERAKGNILERFSAQQFPDLHSELNLSSLELGDSALYFCASSGSRGPNYGYTFGSGTRLTVV.

CDR3 DNA sequence: TGTGCCAGCAGCGTAGCAGGGTATACGCAGTATTTT. As protein: CASSVAGYTQYF. The chain uses TRBV9 and TRBJ2-3; weak D call: TRBD1 (5 bases). The V end was cut by 0 bases, the J end by 7 bases, with 6 bases between. Germline V gene lookup returns CDR1 SGDLS and CDR2 YYNGEE. The CDR3 consists of 12 residues. Full variable domain (missing parts from reference TRBV9 and TRBJ2-3): DSGVTQTPKHLITATGQRVTLRCSPRSGDLSVYWYQQSLDQGLQFLIQYYNGEERAKGNILERFSAQQFPDLHSELNLSSLELGDSALYFCASSVAGYTQYFGPGTRLTVL.

This sequence joins TRBV3-1 (or the pseudogene TRBV3-2) and TRBJ1-4, with D possibly matching TRBD1 (5 bases). There are 15 residues in the CDR3. The germline V and J ends were trimmed by 5 bases and 5 bases, with 15 bases remaining between them. Germline lookup yields CDR1 LGHDT and CDR2 YNNKEL (reference sequence). CDR3 bases: TGTGCCAGCAGCACACCGGGACTGGGAAATGAAAAACTGTTTTTT. Encoded protein: CASSTPGLGNEKLFF.

This clone appeared a single time. The CDR3 is CASSPRQGNDYGYTF. In DNA form, the CDR3 reads TGTGCCAGCTCACCTAGACAGGGGAACGACTATGGCTACACCTTC. This chain uses TRBV18 with TRBJ1-2; the match to TRBD1 covers 8 bases. The CDR3 totals 15 residues. V was pared by 3 bases and J by 3 bases, with 6 bases of the junction left unmatched. CDR1 and CDR2 (germline): KGHSH, LQKENI.

The chain combines TRBV7-9 with TRBJ1-4; D unclear. Trimming pared 1 base from V and 3 bases from J, leaving 9 bases between. The germline gives CDR1 SEHNR, CDR2 FQNEAQ (reference sequence). This CDR3 has 15 residues. CDR3 DNA: TGTGCCAGCAGCTTAGATGAGGGTGCTAATGAAAAACTGTTTTTT. This sequence encodes CASSLDEGANEKLFF.

Only one count was recorded for this clone. V and J are TRBV6-5 and TRBJ1-5; D is unresolved. This CDR3 spans 15 amino acids. From germline, CDR1 is MNHEY and CDR2 SVGAGI. Deletions cut 4 bases from V and 3 bases from J, with 13 bases between. CDR3 DNA sequence: TGTGCCAGCAGTTCCCAGCACAGTATCAATCAGCCCCAGCATTTT. Amino acid sequence: CASSSQHSINQPQHF.

The chain links TRBV11-3 to TRBJ2-3; no clear D. The CDR3 length is 11 residues. Germline V lookup: CDR1 SGHNT, CDR2 YENEEA. V was trimmed by 4 bases and J by 8 bases, leaving 7 bases between them. CDR3 sequence reads: CASSYEATQYF. The CDR3, as DNA: TGTGCCAGCAGCTATGAGGCTACGCAGTATTTT.

V and J are TRBV7-9 and TRBJ1-4; TRBD1 matches at 7 bases. Trimming cost V 2 bases and J 8 bases; bases outside gene matches: 8. Germline V gene lookup returns CDR1 SEHNR and CDR2 FQNEAQ (reference sequence). CDR3 length: 15 residues. CDR3 in DNA: TGTGCCAGCAGCTTAATGACAGGGAATCGGGAAAAACTGTTTTTT. Encoded protein: CASSLMTGNREKLFF.

This chain connects TRBV2 to TRBJ1-2; D unclear. V was shortened by 1 base and J by 8 bases, with 17 bases between the two germline ends. CDR1 and CDR2 (germline): SNHLY, FYNNEI. CDR3 length: 15 residues. CDR3 protein: CASSEGEYPPRGYTF. As DNA, the CDR3 is TGTGCCAGCAGTGAAGGAGAATATCCACCTCGGGGCTACACCTTC.

This CDR3 is CSVGGQGVGQPQHF. Written as DNA, the CDR3 is TGCAGCGTTGGCGGGCAGGGGGTTGGACAGCCCCAGCATTTT. The gene calls are TRBV29-1 and TRBJ1-5; 7 bases map to TRBD1. The V and J ends lost 4 bases and 7 bases, in that order; junction bases with no gene match: 10. Germline V lookup: CDR1 SQVTM, CDR2 ANQGSEA. There are 14 residues in the CDR3. Full variable domain (outside the CDR3, taken from reference TRBV29-1 and TRBJ1-5): SAVISQKPSRDICQRGTSLTIQCQVDSQVTMMFWYRQQPGQSLTLIATANQGSEATYESGFVIDKFPISRPNLTFSTLTVSNMSPEDSSIYLCSVGGQGVGQPQHFGDGTRLSIL.

V usage is TRBV5-1 and J usage is TRBJ2-7; 13 bases are shared with TRBD2. Unmatched junction bases numbered 12, after V lost 5 bases and J lost 1 base. Germline CDR1 is SGHRS and CDR2 is YFSETQ. The CDR3 totals 18 residues. Here the CDR3 reads CASSSGLAGFGRSYEQYF. The CDR3 DNA is TGCGCCAGCAGTTCGGGACTAGCGGGGTTCGGGAGGTCCTACGAGCAGTACTTC. Based on the CDR3 plus reference TRBV5-1 and TRBJ2-7, the full variable domain is KAGVTQTPRYLIKTRGQQVTLSCSPISGHRSVSWYQQTPGQGLQFLFEYFSETQRNKGNFPGRFSGRQFSNSRSEMNVSTLELGDSALYLCASSSGLAGFGRSYEQYFGPGTRLTVT.

This sequence joins TRBV18 and TRBJ2-1; no clear D. Germline V gene sequence: CDR1 KGHSH, CDR2 LQKENI. The length of the CDR3 is 13 residues. V gave up 3 bases and J gave up 8 bases, with 11 bases separating them. The CDR3 region is CASSPYRGYEQFF. The CDR3 DNA reads TGTGCCAGCTCACCGTACCGCGGCTATGAGCAGTTCTTC. The full variable domain, completed using reference TRBV18 and TRBJ2-1, is NAGVMQNPRHLVRRRGQEARLRCSPMKGHSHVYWYRQLPEEGLKFMVYLQKENIIDESGMPKERFSAEFPKEGPSILRIQQVVRGDSAAYFCASSPYRGYEQFFGPGTRLTVL.

The rearrangement links TRBV10-3 to TRBJ2-7; 10 bases are shared with TRBD2. The V gene's germline CDR1 is ENHRY and CDR2 SYGVKD. With V trimmed by 4 bases and J by 5 bases, 8 bases remained unmatched. The CDR3 totals 15 residues. DNA of the CDR3: TGTGCCATCAGTGCGAGCGGGGGGGCCCTAAACGAGCAGTACTTC. Its translation: CAISASGGALNEQYF.

V is TRBV5-4 and J is TRBJ2-7; 9 bases fit TRBD1. Germline V gives CDR1 SGHNT, CDR2 YYREEE (reference sequence). CDR3 length: 15 residues. The junction had 7 bases not matched to a gene; V was cut back by 4 bases and J by 2 bases. The CDR3 sequence: CASSPGTGNPYEQYF. DNA of the CDR3: TGTGCCAGCAGCCCTGGGACAGGGAATCCCTACGAGCAGTACTTC.

V and J are TRBV20-1 and TRBJ1-2, with TRBD1 matching 10 bases. J was trimmed by 10 bases and V by 6 bases; bases with no gene match: 5. Germline-derived CDR1 and CDR2 are DFQATT and SNEGSKA (reference sequence). The CDR3 totals 11 residues. CDR3: CSAVGQGDYTF. The CDR3 coding sequence is TGCAGTGCGGTTGGACAGGGGGACTACACCTTC.

The CDR3 region is CASSAATGSVSYNEQFF. The CDR3 DNA reads TGTGCCAGCTCAGCGGCGACAGGGTCAGTCTCCTACAATGAGCAGTTCTTC. This chain joins TRBV18 and TRBJ2-1, with 7 bases matching TRBD1. The length of the CDR3 is 17 residues. Germline lookup yields CDR1 KGHSH and CDR2 LQKENI. V shed 5 bases, J shed 0 bases, and the junction held 10 bases outside the gene matches. The complete variable domain, with remaining parts taken from reference TRBV18 and TRBJ2-1, reads NAGVMQNPRHLVRRRGQEARLRCSPMKGHSHVYWYRQLPEEGLKFMVYLQKENIIDESGMPKERFSAEFPKEGPSILRIQQVVRGDSAAYFCASSAATGSVSYNEQFFGPGTRLTVL.

The rearrangement joins TRBV30 to TRBJ1-1, with D possibly being TRBD1 (5 bases). Deletions cut 4 bases from V and 0 bases from J, with 18 bases between. The CDR3 is 16 amino acids. Germline CDR1 is GTSNPN and CDR2 is SVGIG (reference sequence). The CDR3 DNA is TGTGCCTGGACCCCAGCGGGGGGGAGTATGAACACTGAAGCTTTCTTT. This codes for CAWTPAGGSMNTEAFF. Combining the CDR3 with reference TRBV30 and TRBJ1-1 gives the whole variable domain SQTIHQWPATLVQPVGSPLSLECTVEGTSNPNLYWYRQAAGRGLQLLFYSVGIGQISSEVPQNLSASRPQDRQFILSSKKLLLSDSGFYLCAWTPAGGSMNTEAFFGQGTRLTVV.

This clone was observed once. Other DNA variants within this sample encode the same CDR3. This chain uses TRBV29-1 with TRBJ1-2, with no clear D. Trimming removed 4 bases from V and 2 bases from J, with 8 bases in between. There are 12 residues in the CDR3. Germline CDR1 and CDR2: SQVTM and ANQGSEA. DNA for the CDR3: TGCAGCGTTGGCCAGGCCAACTATGGCTACACCTTC. Translated: CSVGQANYGYTF.

This CDR3 is CASGFGLAGGTDTQYF. As DNA, the CDR3 is TGTGCTAGTGGTTTCGGACTAGCGGGGGGCACAGATACGCAGTATTTT. The chain uses TRBV12-5 and TRBJ2-3; 13 bases agree with TRBD2. The J segment lost 1 base and the V segment lost 3 bases, leaving 1 base of the junction unmatched. CDR3 size: 16 residues. Germline-derived CDR1 and CDR2 are LGHNT and FRNRAP.

DNA of the CDR3: TGTGCCAGCAGCACAGACAGAGTGAACACTGAAGCTTTCTTT. It yields the protein CASSTDRVNTEAFF. J is TRBJ1-1 and V is TRBV7-2; tentatively, D is TRBD1 (5 bases). V was shortened by 5 bases and J by 0 bases, with 10 bases between the two germline ends. Germline loops: CDR1 SGHTA, CDR2 FQGNSA. The CDR3 sequence is 14 residues long.

V usage is TRBV2 and J usage is TRBJ1-6, with D tentatively TRBD1 (5 bases). The CDR3 contains 13 residues. Trimming stripped 5 bases from V and 3 bases from J, with 5 bases between. From germline, CDR1 is SNHLY and CDR2 FYNNEI. The CDR3 sequence is CASSRGYNSPLHF. CDR3 in DNA: TGTGCCAGCAGTAGGGGCTATAATTCACCCCTCCACTTT.

Only one count was recorded for this clone. The rearrangement joins TRBV9 to TRBJ1-6, with 7 nucleotides matching TRBD1. The CDR3 runs 16 residues. Trimming took 4 bases from V and 6 from J; bases not matched to a gene: 10. Germline V lookup: CDR1 SGDLS, CDR2 YYNGEE. This chain's CDR3 is CASSLGTVLSNSPLHF. In DNA form, the CDR3 reads TGTGCCAGCAGCTTAGGGACAGTTCTATCTAATTCACCCCTCCACTTT.

The rearrangement uses TRBV7-2 and TRBJ2-7; 7 nucleotides line up with TRBD2. This CDR3 is built from 15 residues. Germline loops: CDR1 SGHTA, CDR2 FQGNSA. Trimming at V came to 1 base and at J to 0 bases, leaving 3 bases not matched to a gene. CDR3 coding DNA: TGTGCCAGCAGCTTAGAAGCGGGGAGCTCCTACGAGCAGTACTTC. This sequence encodes CASSLEAGSSYEQYF.

The J gene is TRBJ1-5, the V gene TRBV27; D uncertain. The CDR3 is 14 residues long. Trimming shortened V by 5 bases and J by 2 bases, and 10 bases separated the two germline ends. Germline-derived CDR1 and CDR2 are MNHEY and SMNVEV (reference sequence). CDR3 sequence (DNA): TGTGCCAGCAGTAAATTGTCAGGCAATCAGCCCCAGCATTTT. It yields the protein CASSKLSGNQPQHF.